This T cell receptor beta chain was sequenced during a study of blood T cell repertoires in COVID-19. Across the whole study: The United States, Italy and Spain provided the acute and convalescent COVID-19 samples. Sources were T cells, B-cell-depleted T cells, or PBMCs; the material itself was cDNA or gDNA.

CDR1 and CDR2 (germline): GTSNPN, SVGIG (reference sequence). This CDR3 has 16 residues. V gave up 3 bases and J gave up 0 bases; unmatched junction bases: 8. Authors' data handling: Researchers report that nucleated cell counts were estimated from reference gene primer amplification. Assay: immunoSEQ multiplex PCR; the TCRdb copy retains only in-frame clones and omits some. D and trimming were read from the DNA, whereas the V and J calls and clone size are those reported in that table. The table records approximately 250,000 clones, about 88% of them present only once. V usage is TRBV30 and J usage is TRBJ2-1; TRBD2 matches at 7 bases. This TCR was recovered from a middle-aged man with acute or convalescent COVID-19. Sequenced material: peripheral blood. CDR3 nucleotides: TGTGCCTGGAGGGACCGTAGCGGGTCCTCCTACAATGAGCAGTTCTTC. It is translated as CAWRDRSGSSYNEQFF.